These T cell receptor beta chains were read from a single sample in a study of blood T cell repertoires in COVID-19. The assay was immunoSEQ multiplex PCR, and TCRdb's table has in-frame clones only and misses some. The sample lists a few hundred thousand clones; about four fifths were seen once. Material for sequencing was PBMCs or T cells enriched from blood (not recorded which). Receptor source: a middle-aged woman who had recovered from COVID-19. Both conserved end residues are part of each CDR3. The D gene is left open where the match is weak. Only some rows state a clone size, as once, few, many or a class for expanded clones.

clone size: .
V gene: TRBV6-5
D gene: TRBD2
J gene: TRBJ2-5
CDR3 DNA: TGTGCCAGCAGCGGGACTAGCGGGAAGGAGACCCAGTACTTC
CDR3 protein: CASSGTSGKETQYF

clone size: once
V gene: TRBV28
D gene: .
J gene: TRBJ1-4
CDR3 DNA: TGTGCCAGCAGTCGGACAGCCTCCAATGAAAAACTGTTTTTT
CDR3 protein: CASSRTASNEKLFF

clone size: .
V gene: TRBV10-3
D gene: .
J gene: TRBJ1-2
CDR3 DNA: TGTGCCATCAGTGAGACAACAGGGAGAATTAACTATGGCTACACCTTC
CDR3 protein: CAISETTGRINYGYTF

clone size: once
V gene: TRBV5-1
D gene: .
J gene: TRBJ2-7
CDR3 DNA: TGCGCCAGCAGCTCCTCTACCTCCTACGAGCAGTACTTC
CDR3 protein: CASSSSTSYEQYF

clone size: few
V gene: TRBV27
D gene: TRBD2
J gene: TRBJ2-1
CDR3 DNA: TGTGCCAGCAGTGCCGGACTAGCGGGAGTCTCCTACAATGAGCAGTTCTTC
CDR3 protein: CASSAGLAGVSYNEQFF

clone size: .
V gene: TRBV7-2
D gene: .
J gene: TRBJ2-3
CDR3 DNA: TGTGCCAGCAGCTTATCCGCGGAAGATACGCAGTATTTT
CDR3 protein: CASSLSAEDTQYF

clone size: .
V gene: TRBV5-1
D gene: TRBD1
J gene: TRBJ1-2
CDR3 DNA: TGCGCCAGCAGCTTGGCGGACAGGGGCTATGGCTACACCTTC
CDR3 protein: CASSLADRGYGYTF

clone size: .
V gene: TRBV27
D gene: .
J gene: TRBJ2-7
CDR3 DNA: TGTGCCAGCAGTTCCCTCGGGGTGAGGGAGCAGTCCTTC
CDR3 protein: CASSSLGVREQSF

clone size: .
V gene: TRBV28
D gene: TRBD1
J gene: TRBJ1-5
CDR3 DNA: TGTGCCAGCAGTTGGGTTTGGGGGACAGTTAGCAATCAGCCCCAGCATTTT
CDR3 protein: CASSWVWGTVSNQPQHF

clone size: .
V gene: TRBV30
D gene: TRBD2
J gene: TRBJ2-7
CDR3 DNA: TGTGCCTGGAGTGTCTGGACTAGCGGAAACCCTTACGAGCAGTACTTC
CDR3 protein: CAWSVWTSGNPYEQYF

clone size: .
V gene: TRBV20-1
D gene: .
J gene: TRBJ2-7
CDR3 DNA: TGCAGTGCTAGTATTGCGGGAAGCTCCTACGAGCAGTACTTC
CDR3 protein: CSASIAGSSYEQYF

clone size: few
V gene: TRBV14
D gene: TRBD1
J gene: TRBJ1-1
CDR3 DNA: TGTGCCAGCTCGGGACAGGCGAACACTGAAGCTTTCTTT
CDR3 protein: CASSGQANTEAFF

clone size: .
V gene: TRBV11-2
D gene: TRBD1
J gene: TRBJ1-4
CDR3 DNA: TGTGCCAGCAGCTTAGATGGGACAGGTCTTGTCTGGGAAAAACTGTTTTTT
CDR3 protein: CASSLDGTGLVWEKLFF

clone size: .
V gene: TRBV6-1
D gene: .
J gene: TRBJ2-1
CDR3 DNA: TGTGCCAGCAGTGAAACCCCCCAGGATGAGCAGTTCTTC
CDR3 protein: CASSETPQDEQFF

clone size: .
V gene: TRBV7-9
D gene: .
J gene: TRBJ1-2
CDR3 DNA: TGTGCCAGCACCACAATTTCGGGGATGGGGGGCTACACCTTC
CDR3 protein: CASTTISGMGGYTF

clone size: .
V gene: TRBV28
D gene: .
J gene: TRBJ2-5
CDR3 DNA: TGTGCCAGCAGTTTACTGGGGACTCCGTACCAAGAGACCCAGTACTTC
CDR3 protein: CASSLLGTPYQETQYF

clone size: few
V gene: TRBV7-6
D gene: .
J gene: TRBJ1-4
CDR3 DNA: TGTGCCAGCAGCTTAGAACCAGCAACTAATGAAAAACTGTTTTTT
CDR3 protein: CASSLEPATNEKLFF

clone size: .
V gene: TRBV7-3
D gene: .
J gene: TRBJ1-3
CDR3 DNA: TGTGCCAGCAGCTCTACAGGGAGTGGAAACACCATATATTTT
CDR3 protein: CASSSTGSGNTIYF

clone size: .
V gene: TRBV9
D gene: .
J gene: TRBJ2-5
CDR3 DNA: TGTGCCAGCAGCCCCGGGGCTAGCGTATTGAGAGAGACCCAGTACTTC
CDR3 protein: CASSPGASVLRETQYF

clone size: .
V gene: TRBV3-1/TRBV3-2
D gene: .
J gene: TRBJ2-6
CDR3 DNA: TGTGCCAGCAGCCAACCAACAGGGCTCCCTGTAAAGGCCAACGTCCTGACTTTC
CDR3 protein: CASSQPTGLPVKANVLTF

clone size: once
V gene: TRBV3-1/TRBV3-2
D gene: TRBD2
J gene: TRBJ2-5
CDR3 DNA: TGTGCCAGCAGGAATAGCGGGAGAGAGACCCAGTACTTC
CDR3 protein: CASRNSGRETQYF

clone size: .
V gene: TRBV24-1
D gene: .
J gene: TRBJ1-5
CDR3 DNA: TGTGCCACCAGTGAGGGGACATCCAATCAGCCCCAGCATTTT
CDR3 protein: CATSEGTSNQPQHF

clone size: .
V gene: TRBV19
D gene: .
J gene: TRBJ1-2
CDR3 DNA: TGTGCCAGTAGTATAGATCCGCGGGTCGGCTACACCTTC
CDR3 protein: CASSIDPRVGYTF

clone size: .
V gene: TRBV13
D gene: .
J gene: TRBJ1-1
CDR3 DNA: TGTGCCAGCAGCTTAAGATCGGGGATTACTGAAGCTTTCTTT
CDR3 protein: CASSLRSGITEAFF

clone size: .
V gene: TRBV28
D gene: TRBD1
J gene: TRBJ1-2
CDR3 DNA: TGTGCCAGCAGTAGTAGACAGGGCAGAGGCTTC
CDR3 protein: CASSSRQGRGF

clone size: once
V gene: TRBV4-3
D gene: .
J gene: TRBJ2-1
CDR3 DNA: TGCGCCAGCAGCCAAGATATCGGTGAGGGCTATGAGCAGTTCTTC
CDR3 protein: CASSQDIGEGYEQFF

clone size: .
V gene: TRBV20-1
D gene: .
J gene: TRBJ1-4
CDR3 DNA: TGCAGTGCTGTTGTCATCGAAAAACTGTTTTTT
CDR3 protein: CSAVVIEKLFF

clone size: few
V gene: TRBV7-9
D gene: .
J gene: TRBJ2-7
CDR3 DNA: TGTGCCAGCAGCTGGGCGACCTACGAGCAGTACTTC
CDR3 protein: CASSWATYEQYF

clone size: .
V gene: TRBV7-6
D gene: TRBD1
J gene: TRBJ1-2
CDR3 DNA: TGTGCCAGCAGCTTAGCTGGGACAGGCGGCGGCTACACCTTC
CDR3 protein: CASSLAGTGGGYTF

clone size: .
V gene: TRBV10-3
D gene: TRBD1
J gene: TRBJ1-5
CDR3 DNA: TGTGCCATCAGCCGGGACAGGGACCAGCCCCAGCATTTT
CDR3 protein: CAISRDRDQPQHF

clone size: .
V gene: TRBV18
D gene: TRBD1
J gene: TRBJ2-1
CDR3 DNA: TGTGCCAGCTCATTCGGGACAGGGGGAAACAATGAGCAGTTCTTC
CDR3 protein: CASSFGTGGNNEQFF

clone size: .
V gene: TRBV11-3
D gene: .
J gene: TRBJ2-2
CDR3 DNA: TGTGCCAGCAGCTTAGGGACAGCGAACACCGGGGAGCTGTTTTTT
CDR3 protein: CASSLGTANTGELFF

clone size: .
V gene: TRBV18
D gene: .
J gene: TRBJ2-7
CDR3 DNA: TGTGCCAGCTCACTGTTCCCCCAAAGACAGAGGACCTACGAGCAGTACTTC
CDR3 protein: CASSLFPQRQRTYEQYF

clone size: once
V gene: TRBV7-9
D gene: .
J gene: TRBJ1-1
CDR3 DNA: TGTGCCAGCAGCGTAACAGCGAACACTGAAGCTTTCTTT
CDR3 protein: CASSVTANTEAFF

clone size: .
V gene: TRBV5-6
D gene: .
J gene: TRBJ2-2
CDR3 DNA: TGTGCCAGCAGCATCGAGTTGCTGGGAGGGAACACCGGGGAGCTGTTTTTT
CDR3 protein: CASSIELLGGNTGELFF

clone size: .
V gene: TRBV28
D gene: .
J gene: TRBJ1-6
CDR3 DNA: TGTGCCAGCAGCCCTAATAGTAATTCACCCCTCCACTTT
CDR3 protein: CASSPNSNSPLHF

clone size: .
V gene: TRBV7-9
D gene: .
J gene: TRBJ2-2
CDR3 DNA: TGTGCCAGCAGCTTAGCGGAGGCGGGTTGGTTTACCGGGGAGCTGTTTTTT
CDR3 protein: CASSLAEAGWFTGELFF

clone size: .
V gene: TRBV10-2
D gene: TRBD1
J gene: TRBJ2-7
CDR3 DNA: TGCGCCAGCATTCCGACAGGGTTGGTTTACGAGCAGTACTTC
CDR3 protein: CASIPTGLVYEQYF

clone size: .
V gene: TRBV30
D gene: .
J gene: TRBJ2-1
CDR3 DNA: TGTGCCTGGAGTTTGGGGGCCGGGTACAATGAGCAGTTCTTC
CDR3 protein: CAWSLGAGYNEQFF

clone size: once
V gene: TRBV7-2
D gene: TRBD1
J gene: TRBJ1-2
CDR3 DNA: TGTGCCAGCAGCTTGGACAGGAGGGCATCCTTAGGGGGCTACACCTTC
CDR3 protein: CASSLDRRASLGGYTF

clone size: .
V gene: TRBV5-1
D gene: TRBD1
J gene: TRBJ1-6
CDR3 DNA: TGCGCCAGCAGGCCGAGGACAGGGAATAATTCACCCCTCCACTTT
CDR3 protein: CASRPRTGNNSPLHF

clone size: .
V gene: TRBV7-9
D gene: TRBD2
J gene: TRBJ2-2
CDR3 DNA: TGTGCCAGCAGCGTAGGACTAGCGGTGAACACCGGGGAGCTGTTTTTT
CDR3 protein: CASSVGLAVNTGELFF

clone size: .
V gene: TRBV5-6
D gene: TRBD2
J gene: TRBJ2-1
CDR3 DNA: TGTGCCAGCAGTCGGCTAGCGGGCATCGGAGAGCAGTTCTTC
CDR3 protein: CASSRLAGIGEQFF

clone size: .
V gene: TRBV11-2
D gene: TRBD1
J gene: TRBJ1-6
CDR3 DNA: TGTGCCAGCAGCTTAGCCCCGACAGGGGGCGTTTATTCACCCCTCCACTTT
CDR3 protein: CASSLAPTGGVYSPLHF

clone size: .
V gene: TRBV18
D gene: TRBD2
J gene: TRBJ2-2
CDR3 DNA: TGTGCCAGCTCACCGACTAGCGTAATCCCCGGGGAGCTGTTTTTT
CDR3 protein: CASSPTSVIPGELFF

clone size: .
V gene: TRBV30
D gene: .
J gene: TRBJ1-2
CDR3 DNA: TGTGCCTGGAGTGTACTTGGAATACTAGGAGGCTACACCTTC
CDR3 protein: CAWSVLGILGGYTF

clone size: .
V gene: TRBV19
D gene: TRBD1
J gene: TRBJ1-1
CDR3 DNA: TGTGCCAGTACTCCAAGGGACAGGGGAGGCACTGAAGCTTTCTTT
CDR3 protein: CASTPRDRGGTEAFF

clone size: .
V gene: TRBV28
D gene: TRBD1
J gene: TRBJ1-2
CDR3 DNA: TGTGCCAGCAGTTATTCTCTAGGGACAGGGGGCGGCCATGGCTACACCTTC
CDR3 protein: CASSYSLGTGGGHGYTF

clone size: .
V gene: TRBV5-1
D gene: TRBD2
J gene: TRBJ2-1
CDR3 DNA: TGCGCCAGCAGCTTGAAACGGGACGGGAGGGTATACAATGAGCAGTTCTTC
CDR3 protein: CASSLKRDGRVYNEQFF

clone size: .
V gene: TRBV29-1
D gene: TRBD1
J gene: TRBJ1-2
CDR3 DNA: TGCAGCGTTGAAGCGGACAGGGGGCGATCAGGCTACACCTTC
CDR3 protein: CSVEADRGRSGYTF

clone size: .
V gene: TRBV7-8
D gene: TRBD1
J gene: TRBJ1-4
CDR3 DNA: TGTGCCAGCAGCCGGGGACAGGGACGTGAAAAACTGTTTTTT
CDR3 protein: CASSRGQGREKLFF

clone size: .
V gene: TRBV19
D gene: .
J gene: TRBJ2-5
CDR3 DNA: TGTGCCAGTTCCACCGGCCCGGGGACCCAGTACTTC
CDR3 protein: CASSTGPGTQYF

clone size: .
V gene: TRBV9
D gene: TRBD2
J gene: TRBJ2-2
CDR3 DNA: TGTGCCAGCAGCGTAGTGTCTAGCGGCGGCTCCGGGGAGCTGTTTTTT
CDR3 protein: CASSVVSSGGSGELFF

clone size: .
V gene: TRBV3-1/TRBV3-2
D gene: .
J gene: TRBJ1-1
CDR3 DNA: TGTGCCAGCAGCCAGCCAGACGGGGGTAGTGAAGCTTTCTTT
CDR3 protein: CASSQPDGGSEAFF

clone size: .
V gene: TRBV27
D gene: TRBD1
J gene: TRBJ2-2
CDR3 DNA: TGTGCCAGCAGTCTCGGACAGGGAGTGAACACCGGGGAGCTGTTTTTT
CDR3 protein: CASSLGQGVNTGELFF

clone size: .
V gene: TRBV5-1
D gene: .
J gene: TRBJ1-4
CDR3 DNA: TGCGCCAGCAGCTTGGAGTCATGGGGGCAGGATGAAAAACTGTTTTTT
CDR3 protein: CASSLESWGQDEKLFF

clone size: .
V gene: TRBV28
D gene: TRBD2
J gene: TRBJ2-7
CDR3 DNA: TGTGCCAGCAGTTTCCTAAGGACTAGCGGGAGAGGCGAGCAGTACTTC
CDR3 protein: CASSFLRTSGRGEQYF

clone size: few
V gene: TRBV10-2
D gene: .
J gene: TRBJ2-1
CDR3 DNA: TGCGCCAGCAGTGGACTCTACAATGAGCAGTTCTTC
CDR3 protein: CASSGLYNEQFF

clone size: .
V gene: TRBV25-1
D gene: TRBD2
J gene: TRBJ2-3
CDR3 DNA: TGTGCCAGCAGTTCCGGACTAGCGGGAGGGAGTAGCACAGATACGCAGTATTTT
CDR3 protein: CASSSGLAGGSSTDTQYF

clone size: .
V gene: TRBV2
D gene: .
J gene: TRBJ1-5
CDR3 DNA: TGTGCCAGCAGTGAAATGGGACTTAGCAATCAGCCCCAGCATTTT
CDR3 protein: CASSEMGLSNQPQHF